Below are 26 T cell receptor beta chains sequenced from a single sample in a study of blood T cell repertoires in COVID-19. Profiled with immunoSEQ multiplex PCR; TCRdb holds only in-frame clones, not every one. The table records some 70,000 clones, 76% of them present only once. Material for sequencing was peripheral blood. The receptors shown here come from a man between 60 and 75 years old with COVID-19, enrolled during active disease.

The chain links TRBV19 to TRBJ2-4; TRBD2 aligns across 8 bases. With V trimmed by 10 bases and J by 8 bases, 10 bases remained unmatched. The CDR3 totals 13 residues. CDR1 and CDR2 (germline): LNHDA, SQIVND (reference sequence). For the CDR3, the DNA is TGTGCCACAGAGGGTAGCGGGGTAGACATTCAGTACTTC. Its protein product is CATEGSGVDIQYF.

The table lists this clone with many counts. The chain couples TRBV4-1 to TRBJ2-7; TRBD2 is a possible D gene (5 bases). The CDR3 sequence is 14 residues long. The germline V gene encodes CDR1 MGHRA and CDR2 YSYEKL. Trimming cost V 4 bases and J 2 bases, with 12 bases left between them. CDR3 sequence (DNA): TGCGCCAGCAGCCCCCCGGGGAACCCCTACGAGCAGTACTTC. Translation: CASSPPGNPYEQYF.

This clone occurred a few times. V usage is TRBV28 and J usage is TRBJ1-5; 8 bases match TRBD1. Germline V gene data show CDR1 as MDHEN and CDR2 as SYDVKM. V lost 6 bases, J lost 3 bases, and 13 bases stayed unmatched. The CDR3 has 17 residues. As DNA, the CDR3 is TGTGCCAGCAGACATACCGGGACAGGAAAATCCAATCAGCCCCAGCATTTT. Translated, it gives CASRHTGTGKSNQPQHF. Complete variable domain (other parts from reference TRBV28 and TRBJ1-5): DVKVTQSSRYLVKRTGEKVFLECVQDMDHENMFWYRQDPGLGLRLIYFSYDVKMKEKGDIPEGYSVSREKKERFSLILESASTNQTSMYLCASRHTGTGKSNQPQHFGDGTRLSIL.

J is TRBJ2-7 and V is TRBV9; TRBD2 might be the D (5 bases). This CDR3 is 15 amino acids long. CDR1 and CDR2 from the germline V gene are SGDLS and YYNGEE. Between the trimmed V and J ends, which lost 2 bases and 6 bases, there was a span of 18 bases. The CDR3 DNA is TGTGCCAGCAGCGTCTTGGGTGAGGGTCCTTCCGAGCAGTACTTC. Protein sequence: CASSVLGEGPSEQYF.

J is TRBJ1-1 and V is TRBV25-1; D is unclear. The CDR3 sequence is 13 residues long. V was trimmed by 7 bases and J by 4 bases, leaving 13 bases between them. Germline V gene sequence: CDR1 MGHDK, CDR2 SYGVNS. This CDR3 reads CASTVPGTTEAFF. The CDR3, as DNA: TGTGCCAGCACCGTCCCAGGAACCACTGAAGCTTTCTTT.

In its sample, this clone was seen many times. CDR3 region: CAASGTLGYTF. CDR3 DNA sequence: TGTGCCGCTAGCGGGACACTTGGCTACACCTTC. The chain recombines TRBV6-5 with TRBJ1-2, with a tentative D call TRBD1 (6 bases). Germline assignment: CDR1 MNHEY and CDR2 SVGAGI. The length of the CDR3 is 11 residues. V shed 11 bases and J shed 7 bases, with 14 bases lying between them.

CDR3 sequence (DNA): TGTGCCAGCAGCGTAGAACCAGGGAAGCGAGTAGAGACCCAGTACTTC. Its translation is CASSVEPGKRVETQYF. V and J are TRBV9 and TRBJ2-5; possibly TRBD1 for D (5 bases). The CDR3 has 16 residues. Per germline, CDR1 SGDLS and CDR2 YYNGEE. Deletions cut 0 bases from V and 4 bases from J, with 16 bases between.

This clone has only one observation. The chain combines TRBV7-9 with TRBJ1-2, with 11 positions matching TRBD1. The germline V gene encodes CDR1 SEHNR and CDR2 FQNEAQ (reference sequence). The CDR3 is 15 amino acids. Germline trimming cut 5 bases from V and 8 bases from J; bases unmatched to any gene: 10. CDR3 in DNA: TGTGCCAGCAGCCCCAGCGGGGGACAGGGGGTCGGCTACACCTTC. Translation: CASSPSGGQGVGYTF.

This chain joins TRBV9 and TRBJ2-1, with a tentative D call TRBD2 (6 bases). Germline V gene sequence: CDR1 SGDLS, CDR2 YYNGEE. CDR3 length equals 15 residues. Trimming left V 4 bases short and J 0 bases short, with 11 bases between. CDR3 region: CASSPRLVSYNEQFF. The CDR3 DNA sequence: TGTGCCAGCAGCCCACGACTAGTCTCCTACAATGAGCAGTTCTTC.

The V gene is TRBV11-2, the J gene TRBJ2-7; a weak D match, TRBD2 (6 bases). V lost 4 bases to trimming and J lost 6 bases, with 19 bases between them. Germline V CDR1 and CDR2: SGHAT, FQNNGV. The CDR3 runs to 15 residues. The CDR3 DNA follows: TGTGCCAGCAGCTCCCTCGGGGGAACCAAAGGCGAGCAGTACTTC. Amino acids: CASSSLGGTKGEQYF.

The chain combines TRBV5-4 with TRBJ2-3; 14 nucleotides match TRBD2. Germline CDR1 is SGHNT and CDR2 is YYREEE (reference sequence). V shed 4 bases and J 2 bases; nucleotides not matched to a gene: 3. The CDR3 sequence is 16 residues long. In DNA form, the CDR3 reads TGTGCCAGCAGCCCGGGACTAGCGGGGGCCACAGATACGCAGTATTTT. Protein: CASSPGLAGATDTQYF.

The CDR3 reads CASSMQGAGYGYTF. The CDR3 DNA follows: TGTGCCAGCAGCATGCAGGGGGCGGGCTATGGCTACACCTTC. V and J are TRBV5-6 and TRBJ1-2, with 8 bases matching TRBD1. Per the germline V gene, CDR1 is SGHDT and CDR2 is YYEEEE. V shed 4 bases, J shed 4 bases, and the junction held 6 bases outside the gene matches. The CDR3 length is 14 residues.

The chain recombines TRBV5-1 with TRBJ2-7; 11 bases align to TRBD2. CDR1 and CDR2 (germline): SGHRS, YFSETQ. V lost 5 bases, J lost 4 bases, and 8 bases stayed unmatched. The CDR3 runs 15 residues. This chain's CDR3 is CASRYSTSGGYEQYF. DNA for the CDR3: TGCGCCAGCAGATACAGTACTAGCGGGGGTTACGAGCAGTACTTC.

This chain links TRBV7-2 with TRBJ2-4, with 7 bases matching TRBD2. The junction had 9 bases not matched to a gene; V was cut back by 4 bases and J by 6 bases. Germline CDR1 reads SGHTA; CDR2 reads FQGNSA. The CDR3 length is 15 residues. The CDR3 DNA reads as TGTGCCAGCAGCTCGCGCCGAAGCGGGATAAACATTCAGTACTTC. Residues: CASSSRRSGINIQYF.

The chain carries TRBV9 and TRBJ1-3; D not resolved. The CDR3 runs to 18 residues. Trimming cost V 0 bases and J 8 bases, with 24 bases left between them. CDR1 and CDR2 from the germline V gene are SGDLS and YYNGEE. The CDR3 DNA reads TGTGCCAGCAGCGTAGGTCGTATGGGAGGGCAGGTGGTGGACACCATATATTTT. Protein product: CASSVGRMGGQVVDTIYF.

The rearrangement links TRBV21-1 to TRBJ2-1; TRBD2, the table's D call, was not compared with the DNA. TRBV21-1 is a pseudogene segment. The CDR3 is 18 residues long. The CDR3 DNA is TGTGCCAGCAGCAAAGGGAACTCGGGGGGTAGGTCCTACAATGAGCAGTTCTTC. It encodes CASSKGNSGGRSYNEQFF.

The chain couples TRBV4-2 to TRBJ2-3, with TRBD1 matching 8 bases. Trimming took 2 bases from V and 5 from J; bases not matched to a gene: 6. The CDR3 has 15 residues. The germline gives CDR1 LGHNA, CDR2 YNFKEQ. The CDR3 sequence: CASSQLGQGGDTQYF. The DNA for the CDR3 is TGTGCCAGCAGCCAACTAGGACAGGGTGGAGATACGCAGTATTTT.

This clone came up once. Just one base apart from a much larger clone, this may be a read error. This sample includes further DNA sequences coding for the same CDR3. The rearrangement uses TRBV5-1 and TRBJ2-7; 10 bases align to TRBD1. Germline CDR1 is SGHRS and CDR2 is YFSETQ. The trim removed 1 base at V and 7 bases at J, leaving 8 bases unmatched. The CDR3 length is 15 residues. CDR3 sequence reads: CASSLMGQGQGEQYF. CDR3 DNA: TGCGCCAGCAGCTTGATGGGACAGGGGCAGGGGGAGCAGTACTTC.

V gene TRBV30 combines with J gene TRBJ2-1; tentative D call: TRBD2 (5 bases). From germline, CDR1 is GTSNPN and CDR2 SVGIG (reference sequence). Trimming took 0 bases from V and 3 from J, leaving 12 bases between them. The CDR3 loop spans 15 amino acids. CDR3 nucleotide sequence: TGTGCCTGGAGTGTACTGTCCGGGAACTACAATGAGCAGTTCTTC. It is translated as CAWSVLSGNYNEQFF. Variable domain in full (rest from reference TRBV30 and TRBJ2-1): SQTIHQWPATLVQPVGSPLSLECTVEGTSNPNLYWYRQAAGRGLQLLFYSVGIGQISSEVPQNLSASRPQDRQFILSSKKLLLSDSGFYLCAWSVLSGNYNEQFFGPGTRLTVL.

The chain has TRBV28 and TRBJ1-2; D perhaps matches TRBD1 (5 bases). The CDR3 runs 12 residues. Germline V gene sequence: CDR1 MDHEN, CDR2 SYDVKM. Trimming removed 3 bases at V and 8 bases at J, with 10 bases between. In DNA, the CDR3 is TGTGCCAGCAGTTTTTCAGGGCGAGGCTACACCTTC. Protein product: CASSFSGRGYTF.

This clone was observed a handful of times. The chain has TRBV2 and TRBJ2-1; 13 positions agree with TRBD2. This CDR3 has 17 amino acids. With 3 bases clipped from V and 0 bases from J, the junction kept 2 bases outside the gene matches. The V gene's germline CDR1 is SNHLY and CDR2 FYNNEI. The CDR3, as DNA: TGTGCCAGCAGTGATTGGACTAGCGGGAGCTCCTACAATGAGCAGTTCTTC. As protein: CASSDWTSGSSYNEQFF. Looking up the rest from reference TRBV2 and TRBJ2-1 gives the full variable domain: EPEVTQTPSHQVTQMGQEVILRCVPISNHLYFYWYRQILGQKVEFLVSFYNNEISEKSEIFDDQFSVERPDGSNFTLKIRSTKLEDSAMYFCASSDWTSGSSYNEQFFGPGTRLTVL.

The chain links TRBV5-6 to TRBJ2-3; 7 nucleotides line up with TRBD1. Trimming cost V 7 bases and J 4 bases; bases outside gene matches: 6. This CDR3 contains 13 residues. The germline gives CDR1 SGHDT, CDR2 YYEEEE. The CDR3, as DNA: TGTGCCAGCCAGAGACAGGGATCAGATACGCAGTATTTT. Its protein is CASQRQGSDTQYF.

This chain uses TRBV5-1 with TRBJ2-7; 16 bases align to TRBD2. The V gene's germline CDR1 is SGHRS and CDR2 YFSETQ. This CDR3 has 14 amino acids. J was trimmed by 7 bases and V by 6 bases; bases with no gene match: 4. The CDR3 coding sequence is TGCGCCAGCACGGGACTAGCGGGGGGGCAAGAGCAGTACTTC. This encodes CASTGLAGGQEQYF.

This clone was observed once. The chain has TRBV6-5 and TRBJ2-4, with 7 bases aligning to TRBD2. V lost 6 bases and J lost 0; bases outside the gene matches: 5. Per the germline V gene, CDR1 is MNHEY and CDR2 is SVGAGI. CDR3 length: 15 residues. DNA for the CDR3: TGTGCCAGCAGGGCTAGCGGACTAGCCAAAAACATTCAGTACTTC. It encodes CASRASGLAKNIQYF.

V is TRBV11-3 and J is TRBJ2-3, with TRBD2 as a possible D gene (5 bases). V dropped 0 bases and J dropped 3 bases, with 13 bases sitting between them. Germline values: CDR1 SGHNT, CDR2 YENEEA. The CDR3 is 16 amino acids. The CDR3 here is CASSLDPDFWTDTQYF. CDR3 nucleotides: TGTGCCAGCAGCTTAGACCCGGACTTCTGGACAGATACGCAGTATTTT.

The chain combines TRBV5-1 with TRBJ2-1, with D tentatively TRBD2 (6 bases). The CDR3 is 15 residues long. The V end lost 4 bases, the J end lost 2 bases, and 13 bases lay between the germline ends. The germline gives CDR1 SGHRS, CDR2 YFSETQ. The CDR3 loop is CASSADAGTYNEQFF. CDR3 DNA sequence: TGCGCCAGCAGCGCGGATGCGGGAACCTACAATGAGCAGTTCTTC.